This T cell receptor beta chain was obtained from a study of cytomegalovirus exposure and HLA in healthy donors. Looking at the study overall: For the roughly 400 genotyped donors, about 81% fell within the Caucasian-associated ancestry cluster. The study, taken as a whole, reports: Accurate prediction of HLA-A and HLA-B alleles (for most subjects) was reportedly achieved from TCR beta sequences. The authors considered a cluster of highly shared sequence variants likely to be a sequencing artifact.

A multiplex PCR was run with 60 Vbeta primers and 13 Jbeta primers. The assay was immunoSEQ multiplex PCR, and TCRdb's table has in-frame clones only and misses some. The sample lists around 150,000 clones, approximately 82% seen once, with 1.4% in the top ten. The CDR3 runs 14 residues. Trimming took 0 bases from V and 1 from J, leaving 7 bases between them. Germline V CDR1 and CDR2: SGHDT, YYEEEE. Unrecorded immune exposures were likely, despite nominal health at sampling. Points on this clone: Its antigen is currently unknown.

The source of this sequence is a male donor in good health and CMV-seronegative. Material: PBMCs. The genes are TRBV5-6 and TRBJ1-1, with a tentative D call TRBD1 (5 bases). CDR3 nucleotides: TGTGCCAGCAGCTTGGGACAGAGGAACACTGAAGCTTTCTTT. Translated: CASSLGQRNTEAFF.